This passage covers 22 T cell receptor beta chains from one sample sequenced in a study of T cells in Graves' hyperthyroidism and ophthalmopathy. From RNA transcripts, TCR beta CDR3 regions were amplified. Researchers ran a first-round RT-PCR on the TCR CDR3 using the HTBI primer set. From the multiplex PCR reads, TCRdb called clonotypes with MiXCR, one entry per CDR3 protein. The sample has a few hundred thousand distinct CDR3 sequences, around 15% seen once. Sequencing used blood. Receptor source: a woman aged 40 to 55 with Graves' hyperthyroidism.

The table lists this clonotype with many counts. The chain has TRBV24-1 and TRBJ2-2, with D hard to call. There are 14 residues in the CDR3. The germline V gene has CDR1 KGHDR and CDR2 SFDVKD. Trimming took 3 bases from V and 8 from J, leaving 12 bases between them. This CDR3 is CATSDTTSLGELFF. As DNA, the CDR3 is TGTGCCACCAGTGATACTACAAGCTTGGGGGAGCTGTTTTTT.

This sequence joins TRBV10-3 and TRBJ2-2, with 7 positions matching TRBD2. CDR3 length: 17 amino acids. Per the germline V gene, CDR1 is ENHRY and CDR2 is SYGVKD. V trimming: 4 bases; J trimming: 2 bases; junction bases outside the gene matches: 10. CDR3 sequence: CAISASGGAGNTGELFF. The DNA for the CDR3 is TGTGCCATCAGTGCCTCTGGGGGAGCGGGAAACACCGGGGAGCTGTTTTTT.

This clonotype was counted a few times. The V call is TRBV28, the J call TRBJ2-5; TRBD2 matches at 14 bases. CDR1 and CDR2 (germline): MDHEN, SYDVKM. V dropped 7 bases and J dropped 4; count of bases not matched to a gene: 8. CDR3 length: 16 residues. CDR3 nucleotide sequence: TGTGCCAGCATCTCGGGACTAGCGGGAGCAAGAGAGACCCAGTACTTC. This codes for CASISGLAGARETQYF. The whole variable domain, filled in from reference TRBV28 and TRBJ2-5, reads DVKVTQSSRYLVKRTGEKVFLECVQDMDHENMFWYRQDPGLGLRLIYFSYDVKMKEKGDIPEGYSVSREKKERFSLILESASTNQTSMYLCASISGLAGARETQYFGPGTRLLVL.

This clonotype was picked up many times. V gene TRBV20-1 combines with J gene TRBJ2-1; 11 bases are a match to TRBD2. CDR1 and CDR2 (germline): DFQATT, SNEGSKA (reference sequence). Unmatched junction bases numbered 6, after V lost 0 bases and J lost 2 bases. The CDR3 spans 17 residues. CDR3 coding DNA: TGCAGTGCTAGAGACCAGACTAGCGGGAAACCCTACAATGAGCAGTTCTTC. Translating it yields CSARDQTSGKPYNEQFF.

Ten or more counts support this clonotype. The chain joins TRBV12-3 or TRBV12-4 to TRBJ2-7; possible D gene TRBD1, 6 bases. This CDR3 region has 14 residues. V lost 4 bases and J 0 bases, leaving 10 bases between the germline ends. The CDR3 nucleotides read TGTGCCAGCAGTTCTTCCAGGGGCTCCTACGAGCAGTACTTC. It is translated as CASSSSRGSYEQYF.

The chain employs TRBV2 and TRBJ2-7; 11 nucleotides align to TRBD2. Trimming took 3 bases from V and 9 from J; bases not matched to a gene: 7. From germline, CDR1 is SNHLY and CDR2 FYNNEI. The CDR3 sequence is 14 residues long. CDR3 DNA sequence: TGTGCCAGCAGTGATAGACTAGCGGGAACGGGGCAGTACTTC. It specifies CASSDRLAGTGQYF.

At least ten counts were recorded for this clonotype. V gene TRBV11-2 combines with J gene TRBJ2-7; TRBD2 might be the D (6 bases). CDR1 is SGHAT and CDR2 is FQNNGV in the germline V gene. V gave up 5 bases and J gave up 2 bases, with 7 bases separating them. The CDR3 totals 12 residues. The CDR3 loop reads CASSRLAYEQYF. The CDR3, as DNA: TGTGCCAGCAGCCGACTAGCCTACGAGCAGTACTTC.

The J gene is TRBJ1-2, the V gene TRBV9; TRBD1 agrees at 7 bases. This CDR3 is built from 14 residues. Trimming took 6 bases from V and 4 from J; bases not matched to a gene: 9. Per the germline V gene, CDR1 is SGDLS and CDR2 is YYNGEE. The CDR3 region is CASTKQGGGYGYTF. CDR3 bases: TGTGCCAGCACCAAGCAGGGGGGAGGCTATGGCTACACCTTC. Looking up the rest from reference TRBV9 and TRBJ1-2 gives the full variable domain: DSGVTQTPKHLITATGQRVTLRCSPRSGDLSVYWYQQSLDQGLQFLIQYYNGEERAKGNILERFSAQQFPDLHSELNLSSLELGDSALYFCASTKQGGGYGYTFGSGTRLTVV.

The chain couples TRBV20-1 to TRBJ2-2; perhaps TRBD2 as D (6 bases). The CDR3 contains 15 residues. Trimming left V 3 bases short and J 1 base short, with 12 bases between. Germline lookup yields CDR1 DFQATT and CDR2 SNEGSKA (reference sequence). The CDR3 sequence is CSASKLALNTGELFF. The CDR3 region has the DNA TGCAGTGCTAGCAAACTAGCCTTGAACACCGGGGAGCTGTTTTTT.

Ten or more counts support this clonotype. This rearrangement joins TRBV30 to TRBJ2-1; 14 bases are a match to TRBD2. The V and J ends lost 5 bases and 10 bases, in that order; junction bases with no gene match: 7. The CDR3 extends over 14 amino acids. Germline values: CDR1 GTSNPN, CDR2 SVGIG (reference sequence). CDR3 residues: CAWSRLAGGTEQFF. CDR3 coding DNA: TGTGCCTGGTCTCGACTAGCGGGGGGGACGGAGCAGTTCTTC.

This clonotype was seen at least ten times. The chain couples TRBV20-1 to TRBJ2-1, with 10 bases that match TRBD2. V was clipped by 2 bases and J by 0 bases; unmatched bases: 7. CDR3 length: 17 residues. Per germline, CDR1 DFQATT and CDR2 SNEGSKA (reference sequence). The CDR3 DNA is TGCAGTGCTAGAAGTAGCGGGAGGTTACCCTCCTACAATGAGCAGTTCTTC. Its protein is CSARSSGRLPSYNEQFF.

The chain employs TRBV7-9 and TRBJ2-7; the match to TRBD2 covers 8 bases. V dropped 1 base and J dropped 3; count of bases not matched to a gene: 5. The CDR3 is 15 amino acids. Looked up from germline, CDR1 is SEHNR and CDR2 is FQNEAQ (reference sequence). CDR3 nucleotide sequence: TGTGCCAGCAGCTTAGAAGCGGGAGAGTTCTACGAGCAGTACTTC. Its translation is CASSLEAGEFYEQYF.

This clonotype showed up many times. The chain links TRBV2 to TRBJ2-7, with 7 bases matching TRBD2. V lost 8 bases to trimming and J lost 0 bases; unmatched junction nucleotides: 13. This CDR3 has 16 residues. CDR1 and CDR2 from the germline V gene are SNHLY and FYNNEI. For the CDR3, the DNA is TGTGCCAGCGGCCCAGCGGGGAGGAGGGACTCCTACGAGCAGTACTTC. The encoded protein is CASGPAGRRDSYEQYF.

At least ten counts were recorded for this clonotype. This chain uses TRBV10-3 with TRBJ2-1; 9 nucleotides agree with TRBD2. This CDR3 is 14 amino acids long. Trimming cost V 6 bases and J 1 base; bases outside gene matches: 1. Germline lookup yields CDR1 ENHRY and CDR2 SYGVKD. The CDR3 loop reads CAIRTSGSYNEQFF. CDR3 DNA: TGTGCCATCAGGACTAGCGGATCCTACAATGAGCAGTTCTTC.

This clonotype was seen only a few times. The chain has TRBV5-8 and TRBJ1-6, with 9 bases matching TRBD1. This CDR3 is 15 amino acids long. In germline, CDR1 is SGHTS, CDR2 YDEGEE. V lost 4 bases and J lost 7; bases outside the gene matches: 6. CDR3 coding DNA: TGTGCCAGCAGCCCCGACAGGGGGTTAAATTCACCCCTCCACTTT. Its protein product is CASSPDRGLNSPLHF.

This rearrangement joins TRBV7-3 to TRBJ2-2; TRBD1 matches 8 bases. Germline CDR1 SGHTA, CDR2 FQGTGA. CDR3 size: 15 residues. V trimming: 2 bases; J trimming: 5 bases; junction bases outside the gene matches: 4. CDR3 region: CASSLGTGATGELFF. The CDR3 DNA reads TGTGCCAGCAGCTTAGGGACAGGAGCTACCGGGGAGCTGTTTTTT.

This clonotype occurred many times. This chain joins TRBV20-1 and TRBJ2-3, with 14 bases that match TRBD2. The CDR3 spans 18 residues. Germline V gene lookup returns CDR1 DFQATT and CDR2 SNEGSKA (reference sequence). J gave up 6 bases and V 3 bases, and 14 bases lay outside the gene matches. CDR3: CSARPGLAGVRGRDTQYF. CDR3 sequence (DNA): TGCAGTGCTAGGCCGGGACTAGCGGGAGTCAGGGGTCGGGATACGCAGTATTTT.

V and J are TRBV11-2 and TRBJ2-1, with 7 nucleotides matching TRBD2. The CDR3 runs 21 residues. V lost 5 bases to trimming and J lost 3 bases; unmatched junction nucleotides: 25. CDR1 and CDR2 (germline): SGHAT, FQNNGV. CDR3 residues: CASSQEVIPGGRFSRYNEQFF. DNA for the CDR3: TGTGCCAGCAGCCAAGAAGTGATCCCGGGCGGGAGATTTTCCCGCTACAATGAGCAGTTCTTC. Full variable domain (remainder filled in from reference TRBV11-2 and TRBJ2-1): EAGVAQSPRYKIIEKRQSVAFWCNPISGHATLYWYQQILGQGPKLLIQFQNNGVVDDSQLPKDRFSAERLKGVDSTLKIQPAKLEDSAVYLCASSQEVIPGGRFSRYNEQFFGPGTRLTVL.

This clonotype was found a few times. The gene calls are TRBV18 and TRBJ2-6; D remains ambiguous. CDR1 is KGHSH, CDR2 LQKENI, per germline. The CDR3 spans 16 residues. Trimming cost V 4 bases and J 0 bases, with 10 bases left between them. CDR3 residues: CASSQGTHSGANVLTF. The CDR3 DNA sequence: TGTGCCAGCTCACAGGGTACTCACTCTGGGGCCAACGTCCTGACTTTC.

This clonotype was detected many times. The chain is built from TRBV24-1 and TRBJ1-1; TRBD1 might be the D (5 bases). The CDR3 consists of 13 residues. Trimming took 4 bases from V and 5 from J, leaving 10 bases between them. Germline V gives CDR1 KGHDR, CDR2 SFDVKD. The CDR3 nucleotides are TGTGCCACCAGTGAAGGGGAGAGGACTGAAGCTTTCTTT. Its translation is CATSEGERTEAFF.

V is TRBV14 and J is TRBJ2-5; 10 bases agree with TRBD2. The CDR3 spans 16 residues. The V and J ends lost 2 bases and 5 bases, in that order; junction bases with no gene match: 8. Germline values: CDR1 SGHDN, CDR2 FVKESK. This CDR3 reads CASSQRQREGPETQYF. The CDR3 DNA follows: TGTGCCAGCAGCCAACGTCAGCGGGAGGGCCCGGAGACCCAGTACTTC.

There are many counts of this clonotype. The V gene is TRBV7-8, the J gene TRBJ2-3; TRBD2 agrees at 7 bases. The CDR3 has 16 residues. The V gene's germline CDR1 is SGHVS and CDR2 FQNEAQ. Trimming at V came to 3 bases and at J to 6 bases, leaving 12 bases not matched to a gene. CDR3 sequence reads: CASSFSSGPSGDTQYF. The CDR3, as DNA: TGTGCCAGCAGCTTCTCTAGCGGACCTTCTGGGGATACGCAGTATTTT.